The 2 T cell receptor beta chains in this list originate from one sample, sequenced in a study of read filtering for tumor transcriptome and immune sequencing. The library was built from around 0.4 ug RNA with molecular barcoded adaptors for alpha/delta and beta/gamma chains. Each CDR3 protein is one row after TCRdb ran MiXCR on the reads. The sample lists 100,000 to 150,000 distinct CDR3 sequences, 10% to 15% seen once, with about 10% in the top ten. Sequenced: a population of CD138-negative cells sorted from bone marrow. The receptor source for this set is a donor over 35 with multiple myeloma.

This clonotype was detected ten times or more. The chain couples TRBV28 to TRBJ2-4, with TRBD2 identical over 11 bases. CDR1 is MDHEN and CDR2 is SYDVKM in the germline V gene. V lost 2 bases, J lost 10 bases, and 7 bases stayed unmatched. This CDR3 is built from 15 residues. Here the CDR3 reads CASSLGLAGGRIQYF. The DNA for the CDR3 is TGTGCCAGCAGTTTAGGGTTAGCGGGAGGGCGGATTCAGTACTTC.

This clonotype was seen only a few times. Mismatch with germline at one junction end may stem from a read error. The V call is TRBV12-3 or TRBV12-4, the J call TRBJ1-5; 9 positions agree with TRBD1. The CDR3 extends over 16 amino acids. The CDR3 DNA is TGTGCCAGCAGTCCCCTAGGGACAGGGAGCAATCAGCCCCTGCATTTT. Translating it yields CASSPLGTGSNQPLHF.